Listed below are T cell receptor beta chains from one sample, sequenced in a study of blood T cell repertoires in COVID-19. Some clones are missing from TCRdb's copy, which holds only in-frame ones; the method was immunoSEQ multiplex PCR. The profile covers roughly 71,000 clones, with 70% to 90% appearing a single time and roughly 29% taken by the ten largest. Specimen: peripheral blood. The receptors stem from a man aged 50-60 years with acute or convalescent COVID-19. CDR3s include the opening cysteine and the closing phenylalanine or tryptophan. A D gene is named only where the DNA matches it firmly. The size entry is marked missing in some rows and otherwise reads once, few, many or a size class.

V	D	J	size	CDR3	DNA
TRBV6-4	.	TRBJ1-2	.	CASSRTANYGYTF	TGTGCCAGCAGCCGGACAGCAAACTATGGCTACACCTTC
TRBV5-1	TRBD2	TRBJ2-3	once	CASGPKISGGADTQYF	TGCGCCAGCGGCCCCAAGATTAGCGGGGGAGCAGATACGCAGTATTTT
TRBV7-6	TRBD2	TRBJ2-1	.	CASSLVGLAGASAREQFF	TGTGCCAGCAGCTTAGTGGGACTAGCGGGGGCGTCGGCGAGGGAGCAGTTCTTC
TRBV3-1/TRBV3-2	TRBD1	TRBJ2-5	.	CASRQMTGGETQYF	TGTGCCAGCAGACAAATGACAGGGGGTGAGACCCAGTACTTC
TRBV10-3	TRBD1	TRBJ1-3	.	CAISSTGGYGNTIYF	TGTGCCATCAGTAGCACAGGGGGATATGGAAACACCATATATTTT
TRBV5-4	TRBD2	TRBJ2-7	.	CASSRSSGGPSYEQYF	TGTGCCAGCAGCCGTTCTAGCGGGGGACCCTCCTACGAGCAGTACTTC
TRBV24-1	TRBD1	TRBJ1-4	.	CATSAQGNEKLFF	TGTGCCACCAGTGCACAGGGGAACGAAAAACTGTTTTTT
TRBV11-2	.	TRBJ2-1	.	CASSLDLASNEQFF	TGTGCCAGCAGCTTAGATCTGGCTAGCAATGAGCAGTTCTTC
TRBV13	TRBD2	TRBJ2-7	.	CASSSGLAGVFEQYF	TGTGCCAGCAGCTCGGGACTAGCGGGGGTTTTCGAGCAGTACTTC
TRBV6-5	.	TRBJ2-7	once	CASREQGWSYEQYF	TGTGCCAGCAGAGAGCAGGGGTGGTCTTACGAGCAGTACTTC
TRBV6-5	TRBD2	TRBJ2-7	.	CASSYAGGPSEQYF	TGTGCCAGCAGTTATGCGGGGGGCCCCTCCGAGCAGTACTTC
TRBV27	.	TRBJ2-5	.	CASSHGLLQETQYF	TGTGCCAGCAGCCACGGACTCCTCCAAGAGACCCAGTACTTC
TRBV19	TRBD1	TRBJ1-5	.	CASNPSDRGQPQHF	TGTGCCAGTAACCCCTCGGACAGGGGCCAGCCCCAGCATTTT
TRBV7-9	TRBD1	TRBJ2-7	.	CASSPGQGFYEQYF	TGTGCCAGCAGCCCGGGACAGGGGTTCTACGAGCAGTACTTC
TRBV2	.	TRBJ2-3	.	CASSLTTTGDTQYF	TGTGCCAGCAGCCTAACGACAACAGGAGATACGCAGTATTTT
TRBV13	TRBD2	TRBJ2-1	.	CASSPAGGTYNEQFF	TGTGCCAGCAGCCCAGCGGGGGGGACTTACAATGAGCAGTTCTTC
TRBV3-1/TRBV3-2	TRBD2	TRBJ2-1	.	CASRRTSGGARGNEQFF	TGTGCCAGCAGACGGACTAGCGGGGGGGCCAGAGGCAATGAGCAGTTCTTC
TRBV24-1	.	TRBJ1-5	.	CATSQGWNQPQHF	TGTGCCACCAGCCAGGGTTGGAATCAGCCCCAGCATTTT
TRBV30	.	TRBJ2-1	once	CAWSQAQGNSNEQFF	TGTGCCTGGAGCCAAGCCCAGGGGAACAGCAATGAGCAGTTCTTC
TRBV18	TRBD1	TRBJ1-3	.	CASSLGQGDGNTIYF	TGTGCCAGCTCCCTAGGACAGGGGGACGGAAACACCATATATTTT
TRBV7-6	.	TRBJ2-3	.	CASSKQGWADTQYF	TGTGCCAGCAGCAAACAGGGTTGGGCAGATACGCAGTATTTT
TRBV9	TRBD1	TRBJ2-6	.	CASSVGTGTGANVLTF	TGTGCCAGCAGCGTAGGGACAGGGACTGGGGCCAACGTCCTGACTTTC
TRBV24-1	TRBD1	TRBJ1-5	.	CATSDRQGAWNQPQHF	TGTGCCACCAGTGATCGACAGGGGGCTTGGAATCAGCCCCAGCATTTT
TRBV28	TRBD1	TRBJ1-6	.	CASSLTGQVYSPLHF	TGTGCCAGCAGTTTAACCGGACAGGTCTATTCACCCCTCCACTTT
TRBV27	TRBD1	TRBJ2-7	once	CASSRGQGREQYF	TGTGCCAGCAGTCGTGGACAGGGCCGCGAGCAGTACTTC
TRBV5-1	TRBD2	TRBJ2-5	few	CASTTGRASGQETQYF	TGCGCCAGCACCACTGGGCGGGCTAGCGGCCAAGAGACCCAGTACTTC
TRBV4-1	TRBD1	TRBJ1-3	.	CASSQQGARSGNTIYF	TGCGCCAGCAGCCAACAGGGGGCCCGCTCTGGAAACACCATATATTTT
TRBV15	TRBD1	TRBJ2-7	.	CATSRGDPGQGNEQYF	TGTGCCACCAGCAGAGGGGACCCGGGACAGGGTAACGAGCAGTACTTC
TRBV5-7	.	TRBJ1-5	.	CASSSPTPGKGNQPQHF	TGTGCCAGCAGCAGCCCCACCCCAGGGAAGGGCAATCAGCCCCAGCATTTT
TRBV3-1/TRBV3-2	TRBD1	TRBJ1-1	.	CASSQPPGQEAFF	TGTGCCAGCAGCCAACCCCCGGGACAGGAAGCTTTCTTT
TRBV23-1	.	TRBJ1-6	.	CASSQIQYSPLHF	TGCGCCAGCAGTCAAATACAGTATTCACCCCTCCACTTT
TRBV7-6	.	TRBJ2-1	.	CASSLDGRRFYNEQFF	TGTGCCAGCAGCTTAGACGGCAGGCGCTTCTACAATGAGCAGTTCTTC
TRBV7-2	TRBD1	TRBJ2-4	.	CASSFGQGDKNIQYF	TGTGCCAGCAGCTTTGGACAGGGTGACAAAAACATTCAGTACTTC
TRBV6-5	TRBD2	TRBJ2-1	.	CASSYSVAGGNNEQFF	TGTGCCAGCAGTTACTCGGTGGCGGGGGGGAACAATGAGCAGTTCTTC
TRBV5-1	.	TRBJ2-7	.	CASSLRSGGTSYEQYF	TGCGCCAGCAGCTTGCGCTCCGGGGGAACATCGTACGAGCAGTACTTC
TRBV12-3/TRBV12-4	.	TRBJ1-5	.	CASSLEGDQPQHF	TGTGCCAGCAGTTTAGAGGGGGATCAGCCCCAGCATTTT
TRBV5-4	TRBD2	TRBJ2-5	.	CASSLFSGAQETQYF	TGTGCCAGCAGCTTGTTTAGCGGGGCGCAAGAGACCCAGTACTTC
TRBV11-2	.	TRBJ2-3	.	CASRLGAGYTDTQYF	TGTGCCAGCCGACTCGGGGCGGGGTACACAGATACGCAGTATTTT
TRBV10-3	TRBD1	TRBJ1-5	.	CAISDRGLGNQPQHF	TGTGCCATCAGTGACAGGGGGCTTGGCAATCAGCCCCAGCATTTT
TRBV7-9	TRBD1	TRBJ1-1	.	CASSPGTGGTEAFF	TGTGCCAGCAGCCCCGGGACAGGGGGCACTGAAGCTTTCTTT
TRBV20-1	TRBD1	TRBJ1-4	.	CSASAGQTNEKLFF	TGCAGTGCTAGTGCGGGACAGACTAATGAAAAACTGTTTTTT
TRBV7-9	TRBD2	TRBJ2-5	.	CASSAGLAEETQYF	TGTGCCAGCAGCGCGGGACTAGCGGAAGAGACCCAGTACTTC
TRBV10-2	TRBD1	TRBJ1-2	.	CASKDKPGQGSDGYTF	TGCGCCAGTAAGGACAAGCCGGGACAGGGATCGGATGGCTACACCTTC
TRBV5-1	.	TRBJ1-2	once	CASSLTRGDYGYTF	TGCGCCAGCAGCTTGACGCGGGGTGACTATGGCTACACCTTC
TRBV18	.	TRBJ2-5	.	CASSPKIQQGETQYF	TGTGCCAGCTCACCGAAAATACAGCAAGGAGAGACCCAGTACTTC
TRBV3-1/TRBV3-2	TRBD2	TRBJ2-3	.	CASSGEGNADTQYF	TGTGCCAGCAGCGGGGAGGGGAACGCAGATACGCAGTATTTT
TRBV11-2	TRBD1	TRBJ1-2	.	CASSPNSPTGGMNYGYTF	TGTGCCAGCAGCCCAAACTCCCCGACAGGGGGGATGAACTATGGCTACACCTTC
TRBV5-1	.	TRBJ2-5	.	CASCREVSETQYF	TGCGCCAGCTGCAGGGAGGTTTCAGAGACCCAGTACTTC
TRBV12-5	TRBD1	TRBJ2-3	.	CASGLIDRGRDTQYF	TGTGCTAGTGGTTTGATCGACAGGGGGCGAGATACGCAGTATTTT
TRBV6-1	.	TRBJ1-2	.	CASSKTLGGDGYTF	TGTGCCAGCAGTAAAACCCTCGGGGGAGATGGCTACACCTTC
TRBV10-3	TRBD1	TRBJ1-2	.	CASRGQGGYTF	TGTGCCTCCAGGGGGCAAGGTGGCTACACCTTC
TRBV4-1	TRBD2	TRBJ2-3	.	CASSQPQLSGGGTDTQYF	TGCGCCAGCAGCCAACCCCAACTTAGCGGGGGGGGAACAGATACGCAGTATTTT
TRBV27	TRBD1	TRBJ1-5	.	CASSLDREGNQPQHF	TGTGCCAGCAGTTTGGACAGGGAGGGCAATCAGCCCCAGCATTTT
TRBV4-1	.	TRBJ2-7	.	CASSPPGDYEQYF	TGCGCCAGCAGCCCTCCGGGGGACTACGAGCAGTACTTC
TRBV4-1	TRBD2	TRBJ2-2	.	CASSPFSAGGSPNTGELFF	TGCGCCAGCAGCCCCTTTTCCGCGGGGGGCTCTCCGAACACCGGGGAGCTGTTTTTT
TRBV30	TRBD1	TRBJ1-2	.	CARMGRGQTFYGYTF	TGTGCCCGGATGGGGCGGGGACAGACTTTCTATGGCTACACCTTC
TRBV3-1/TRBV3-2	.	TRBJ2-7	.	CASSPLYSSYEQYF	TGTGCCAGCAGCCCCCTTTATAGCTCCTACGAGCAGTACTTC